The source of this T cell receptor (beta chain) is a study of OX40 agonist ivuxolimab in advanced cancers. The wider study: The treatment was a fully human IgG2 OX40 agonist, ivuxolimab. Broader study findings: Expanded clones were, on average, more numerous in CD8+ T cells than in CD4+. In the 0.1-3.0 mg/kg groups, partial responders showed among the lowest expansion.

Regarding this clone: Its cognate antigen is unknown.

Samples of blood were obtained at baseline, on cycle 4 day 1, and on cycle 7 day 1. The germline V gene has CDR1 SEHNR and CDR2 FQNEAQ (reference sequence). The CDR3 covers 15 residues. Trimming took 5 bases from V and 3 from J; bases not matched to a gene: 7. The repertoire was sequenced with immunoSEQ multiplex PCR; TCRdb's copy has only in-frame clones and lacks some. The table has roughly 70,000 clones, 85% to 95% seen once; the top ten hold 5% to 6.5%. The TCR comes from an adult with an advanced solid tumor such as melanoma, head and neck, liver or kidney cancer. The V call is TRBV7-9, the J call TRBJ2-7, with TRBD1 matching 10 bases. Here the sequenced sample was CD4+ or CD8+ T cells sorted from blood, taken in a trial of the OX40 agonist ivuxolimab. CDR3 region: CASSGRTGGVYEQYF. The CDR3 DNA is TGTGCCAGCAGCGGACGGACAGGGGGGGTCTACGAGCAGTACTTC.